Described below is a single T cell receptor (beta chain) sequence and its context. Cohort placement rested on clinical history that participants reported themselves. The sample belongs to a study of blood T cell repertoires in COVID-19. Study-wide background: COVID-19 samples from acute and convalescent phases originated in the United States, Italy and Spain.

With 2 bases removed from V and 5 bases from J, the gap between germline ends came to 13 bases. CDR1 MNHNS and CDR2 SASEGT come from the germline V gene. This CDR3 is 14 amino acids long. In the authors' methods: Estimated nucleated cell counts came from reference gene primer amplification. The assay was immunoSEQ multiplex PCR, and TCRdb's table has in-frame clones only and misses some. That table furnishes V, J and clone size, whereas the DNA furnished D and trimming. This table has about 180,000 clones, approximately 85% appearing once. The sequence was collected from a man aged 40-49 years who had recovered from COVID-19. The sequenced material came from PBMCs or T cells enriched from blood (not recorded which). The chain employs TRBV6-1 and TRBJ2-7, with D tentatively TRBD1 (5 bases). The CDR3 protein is CASSESTRVDEQYF. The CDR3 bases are TGTGCCAGCAGTGAAAGCACCAGGGTCGACGAGCAGTACTTC.